In this sample, the clone carrying this T cell receptor (beta chain) turned up many times. Its antigen remains unidentified. Through Arm-PCR of CDR3 regions and iRepertoire HTBI primers, TCR beta libraries were built. TCRdb redid the calling of the multiplex PCR reads with MiXCR, one entry per CDR3 protein. The data contain a few hundred thousand distinct CDR3 sequences, about 25% of them seen just once; the ten biggest clones take up approximately 26%. These data belong to a study of regulatory T cells in long-lasting Graves disease. Specified time point: persistent/refractory GD, antithyroid drugs over 5 years with positive TRAb. The TCR library used RNA extracted from PBMCs. Study-level points and caveats: Persistent disease exhibited a predilection for TRBV28, TRBJ1-2 and TRBJ2-5. Accuracy may have suffered from the small sample size.

Per germline, CDR1 DFQATT and CDR2 SNEGSKA (reference sequence). CDR3 length: 15 residues. Trimming removed 0 bases from V and 6 bases from J; junction bases left unmatched: 11. The chain employs TRBV20-1 and TRBJ2-7; TRBD1 agrees at 7 bases. The sequence came from a female donor with Graves disease. The source material was peripheral blood mononuclear cells (PBMCs), sampled when the disease was refractory, from a patient treated with antithyroid drugs. The CDR3 nucleotides are TGCAGTGCTAGAGAGATTGGGGCAGGGGGACGCGAGCAGTACTTC. Amino acid sequence: CSAREIGAGGREQYF.